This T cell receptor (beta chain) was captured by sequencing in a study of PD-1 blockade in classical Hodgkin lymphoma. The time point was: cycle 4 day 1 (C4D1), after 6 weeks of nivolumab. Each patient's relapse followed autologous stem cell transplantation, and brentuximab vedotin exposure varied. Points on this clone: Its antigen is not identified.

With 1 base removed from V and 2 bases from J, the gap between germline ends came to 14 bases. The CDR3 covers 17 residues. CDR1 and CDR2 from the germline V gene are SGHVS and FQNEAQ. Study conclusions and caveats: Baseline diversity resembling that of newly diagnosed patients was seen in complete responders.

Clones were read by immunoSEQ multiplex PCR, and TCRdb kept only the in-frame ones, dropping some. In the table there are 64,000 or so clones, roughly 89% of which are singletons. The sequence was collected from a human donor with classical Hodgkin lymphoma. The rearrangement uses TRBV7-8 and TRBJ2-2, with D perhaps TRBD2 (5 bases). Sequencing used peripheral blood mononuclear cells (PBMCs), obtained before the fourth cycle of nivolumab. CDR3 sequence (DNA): TGTGCCAGCAGCTTAGGGGCTATCGGGGAAAACACCGGGGAGCTGTTTTTT. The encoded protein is CASSLGAIGENTGELFF.